These 16 T cell receptor beta chains were sequenced from one sample in a study of blood T cell repertoires in COVID-19. Here immunoSEQ multiplex PCR was the method, and the copy in TCRdb shows in-frame clones only, minus some. The sample yields roughly 200,000 clones, roughly 90% seen once. Sequenced material: PBMCs or T cells enriched from blood (not recorded which). These receptors were collected from a woman aged 25 to 39 who had recovered from COVID-19.

V is TRBV7-9 and J is TRBJ2-1, with 7 bases that match TRBD1. Germline CDR1 reads SEHNR; CDR2 reads FQNEAQ (reference sequence). This CDR3 is built from 13 residues. J lost 8 bases, V lost 8 bases, and 9 bases had no gene match. The CDR3 is CASQTGFSYEQFF. CDR3 in DNA: TGTGCCAGCCAGACAGGGTTTTCCTATGAGCAGTTCTTC.

The J gene is TRBJ2-5, the V gene TRBV21-1; no check of the table's D call, TRBD2, against the DNA was made. TRBV21-1 counts as a pseudogene. The CDR3 length is 15 residues. In DNA, the CDR3 is TGTGCCAGCAGCAAAGTCCCTCGGGGGCAAGAGACCCAGTACTTC. This codes for CASSKVPRGQETQYF.

The V and J genes are TRBV7-2 and TRBJ1-6; D remains unclear. This CDR3 region has 15 residues. CDR1 SGHTA and CDR2 FQGNSA come from the germline V gene. Trimming took off 1 base at V and 3 bases at J, with 7 bases between the two ends. The CDR3 sequence: CASSLDPSYNSPLHF. CDR3 DNA sequence: TGTGCCAGCAGCTTAGACCCTAGCTATAATTCACCCCTCCACTTT.

CDR3 coding DNA: TGCGCCAGCAGCTTGACCCAGGGGCTCGGTTCACCCCTCCACTTT. Translation gives CASSLTQGLGSPLHF. This rearrangement joins TRBV5-1 to TRBJ1-6, with D possibly matching TRBD1 (6 bases). Germline assignment: CDR1 SGHRS and CDR2 YFSETQ. CDR3 length equals 15 residues. V lost 1 base to trimming and J lost 9 bases, with 14 bases between them.

The rearrangement links TRBV5-8 to TRBJ2-7; D is possibly TRBD1 (6 bases). Germline-derived CDR1 and CDR2 are SGHTS and YDEGEE. The CDR3 is 14 amino acids. V was cut by 1 base and J by 1 base, with 9 bases left in between. The CDR3 is CASSLRGRSYEQYF. In nucleotides, the CDR3 is TGTGCCAGCAGCTTGAGGGGGAGATCCTACGAGCAGTACTTC.

This clone has a handful of counts. The chain uses TRBV7-9 and TRBJ1-5; the D is unclear. Trimming took off 5 bases at V and 3 bases at J, with 11 bases between the two ends. The CDR3 length is 14 residues. Germline CDR1 SEHNR, CDR2 FQNEAQ (reference sequence). DNA of the CDR3: TGTGCCAGCAGCCCAAACAGACCCAATCAGCCCCAGCATTTT. Amino acids: CASSPNRPNQPQHF. Variable domain in full (rest from reference TRBV7-9 and TRBJ1-5): DTGVSQNPRHKITKRGQNVTFRCDPISEHNRLYWYRQTLGQGPEFLTYFQNEAQLEKSRLLSDRFSAERPKGSFSTLEIQRTEQGDSAMYLCASSPNRPNQPQHFGDGTRLSIL.

The table lists this clone with a count of one. The V call is TRBV28, the J call TRBJ2-3; tentatively, D is TRBD2 (6 bases). V gave up 5 bases and J gave up 1 base, with 13 bases separating them. This CDR3 contains 15 residues. Germline loops: CDR1 MDHEN, CDR2 SYDVKM. The chain's CDR3 is CASSPRGSGTDTQYF. The CDR3 nucleotides read TGTGCCAGCAGTCCGCGGGGTAGCGGCACAGATACGCAGTATTTT. Filled out from reference TRBV28 and TRBJ2-3, the complete variable domain reads DVKVTQSSRYLVKRTGEKVFLECVQDMDHENMFWYRQDPGLGLRLIYFSYDVKMKEKGDIPEGYSVSREKKERFSLILESASTNQTSMYLCASSPRGSGTDTQYFGPGTRLTVL.

The chain uses TRBV2 and TRBJ2-7, with 9 bases aligning to TRBD2. Germline CDR1 is SNHLY and CDR2 is FYNNEI. V dropped 6 bases and J dropped 4; count of bases not matched to a gene: 7. CDR3 size: 14 residues. CDR3 coding DNA: TGTGCCAGCAGATCGACTAGCGGTCCATACGAGCAGTACTTC. As protein: CASRSTSGPYEQYF.

The table lists this clone with a count of one. The chain carries TRBV5-4 and TRBJ1-2; D is unresolved. Between the trimmed V and J ends, which lost 2 bases and 3 bases, there was a span of 23 bases. Germline V gives CDR1 SGHNT, CDR2 YYREEE (reference sequence). The CDR3 totals 18 residues. The CDR3 coding sequence is TGTGCCAGCAGCTTAAAAGGCATTCGGGAGGACGTACACTATGGCTACACCTTC. Residues: CASSLKGIREDVHYGYTF.

The chain joins TRBV5-5 to TRBJ1-3; 10 nucleotides align to TRBD1. This CDR3 has 15 residues. Germline V gives CDR1 SGHKS, CDR2 YYEKEE (reference sequence). The junction had 5 bases not matched to a gene; V was cut back by 1 base and J by 7 bases. CDR3 DNA: TGTGCCAGCAGCTTGCGACAGGGGGCGCAGAACACCATATATTTT. Amino acid sequence: CASSLRQGAQNTIYF.

This clone came up once. CDR3 protein: CASSLVAPESVKTEAFF. The CDR3 coding sequence is TGTGCCAGCAGCTTGGTAGCACCGGAGTCAGTCAAGACTGAAGCTTTCTTT. The V and J genes are TRBV5-6 and TRBJ1-1; D unresolved. Deletions cut 0 bases from V and 5 bases from J, with 20 bases between. The CDR3 runs 17 residues. Germline-derived CDR1 and CDR2 are SGHDT and YYEEEE.

Only one count was recorded for this clone. The chain has TRBV6-6 and TRBJ1-2, with TRBD1 identical over 7 bases. The CDR3 is 18 residues long. J lost 1 base, V lost 5 bases, and 16 bases had no gene match. Looked up from germline, CDR1 is MNHNY and CDR2 is SVGAGI (reference sequence). CDR3 nucleotides: TGTGCCAGCAGTCCCCCCCTGAGACAGGGACCAAATAACTATGGCTACACCTTC. This sequence encodes CASSPPLRQGPNNYGYTF.

The chain has TRBV14 and TRBJ1-2, with a tentative D call TRBD1 (6 bases). The V gene lost 5 bases and the J gene lost 3 bases, with 19 bases spanning the gap. The length of the CDR3 is 16 residues. Germline V gene lookup returns CDR1 SGHDN and CDR2 FVKESK. The CDR3 region is CASSTHQTGTDYGYTF. The DNA of the CDR3 is TGTGCCAGCAGCACCCACCAGACAGGAACCGACTATGGCTACACCTTC.

The rearrangement uses TRBV5-4 and TRBJ2-5; TRBD2 aligns across 13 bases. CDR1 is SGHNT, CDR2 YYREEE, per germline (reference sequence). This CDR3 has 18 amino acids. The trim removed 4 bases at V and 4 bases at J, leaving 13 bases unmatched. CDR3: CASSPHGTSGIGLETQYF. The CDR3 DNA follows: TGTGCCAGCAGCCCCCACGGGACTAGCGGGATAGGCTTAGAGACCCAGTACTTC.

The chain has TRBV11-3 and TRBJ2-3, with 7 positions matching TRBD2. V lost 3 bases and J lost 5; bases outside the gene matches: 8. This CDR3 is 15 amino acids long. Germline CDR1 reads SGHNT; CDR2 reads YENEEA. This chain's CDR3 is CASSFGGGLQDTQYF. The DNA of the CDR3 is TGTGCCAGCAGCTTTGGGGGAGGGTTGCAAGATACGCAGTATTTT.

CDR3 sequence: CAWSVHTPGEQYF. In DNA, the CDR3 is TGTGCCTGGAGTGTACACACTCCGGGGGAGCAGTACTTC. V usage is TRBV30 and J usage is TRBJ2-7; D might be TRBD2 (5 bases). The CDR3 totals 13 residues. Germline V CDR1 and CDR2: GTSNPN, SVGIG (reference sequence). The germline V and J ends were trimmed by 0 bases and 7 bases, with 13 bases remaining between them.